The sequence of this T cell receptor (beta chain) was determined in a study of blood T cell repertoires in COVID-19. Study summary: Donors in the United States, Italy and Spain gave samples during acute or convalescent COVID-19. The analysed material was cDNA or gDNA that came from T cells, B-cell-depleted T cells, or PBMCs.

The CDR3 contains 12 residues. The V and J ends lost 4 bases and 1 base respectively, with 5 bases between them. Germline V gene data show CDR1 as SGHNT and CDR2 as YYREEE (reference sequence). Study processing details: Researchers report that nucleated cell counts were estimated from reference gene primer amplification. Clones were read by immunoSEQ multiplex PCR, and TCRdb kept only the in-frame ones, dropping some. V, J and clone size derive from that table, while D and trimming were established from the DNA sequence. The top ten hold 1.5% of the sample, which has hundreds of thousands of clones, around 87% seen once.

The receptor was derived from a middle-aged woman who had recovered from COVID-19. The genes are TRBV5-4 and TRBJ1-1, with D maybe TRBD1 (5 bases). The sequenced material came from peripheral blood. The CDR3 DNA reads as TGTGCCAGCAGCACAGGGAACACTGAAGCTTTCTTT. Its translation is CASSTGNTEAFF.